These 27 T cell receptor beta chains originate from one sample sequenced in a study of OX40 agonist ivuxolimab in advanced cancers. The assay was immunoSEQ multiplex PCR, and TCRdb's table has in-frame clones only and misses some. The sample shows about 35,000 clones, 70% to 85% of them seen only once. The sequences come from CD4+ or CD8+ T cells sorted from blood, collected in a trial of the OX40 agonist ivuxolimab. These receptors came from an adult with an advanced solid tumor such as melanoma, head and neck, liver or kidney cancer.

This clone was counted a single time. This rearrangement joins TRBV30 to TRBJ1-1; 9 nucleotides line up with TRBD1. V shed 3 bases, J shed 10 bases, and the junction held 12 bases outside the gene matches. Germline-derived CDR1 and CDR2 are GTSNPN and SVGIG (reference sequence). The CDR3 spans 14 residues. DNA for the CDR3: TGTGCCTGGAGGACACAGGGGGCGCGAGTTGTAGCTTTCTTT. It is translated as CAWRTQGARVVAFF.

The CDR3 nucleotides read TGTGCCAGCAGCTTAGGTGGGACAGGGGCGGAGACCCAGTACTTC. Amino acids: CASSLGGTGAETQYF. This rearrangement joins TRBV11-3 to TRBJ2-5; 10 bases fit TRBD1. The germline gives CDR1 SGHNT, CDR2 YENEEA. The CDR3 is 15 amino acids. J lost 5 bases, V lost 1 base, and 4 bases had no gene match.

This clone was recorded only once. The chain combines TRBV7-9 with TRBJ1-1; D gene unclear. The V gene lost 1 base and the J gene lost 1 base, with 13 bases spanning the gap. The CDR3 has 16 residues. The V gene's germline CDR1 is SEHNR and CDR2 FQNEAQ (reference sequence). The CDR3 here is CASSLGAAGSNTEAFF. The CDR3 DNA sequence: TGTGCCAGCAGCTTAGGGGCTGCGGGGTCGAACACTGAAGCTTTCTTT.

The V gene is TRBV27, the J gene TRBJ1-1, with D tentatively TRBD1 (5 bases). This CDR3 has 19 amino acids. Germline CDR1 and CDR2: MNHEY and SMNVEV (reference sequence). V was pared by 4 bases and J by 0 bases, with 24 bases between. The CDR3 region has the DNA TGTGCCAGCAGTTCAACGACCCCCAAAAGGGGTAACATGAACACTGAAGCTTTCTTT. As protein: CASSSTTPKRGNMNTEAFF.

The chain couples TRBV5-4 to TRBJ1-1; TRBD1 matches 11 bases. The CDR3 is 17 amino acids. CDR1 and CDR2 from the germline V gene are SGHNT and YYREEE (reference sequence). The ends lost 5 bases at V and 4 bases at J; junction bases unmatched: 13. The CDR3 here is CASRPPPGTGGITEAFF. The CDR3 DNA reads TGTGCCAGCAGACCCCCCCCCGGGACAGGGGGTATCACTGAAGCTTTCTTT.

This chain joins TRBV5-1 and TRBJ2-2; D assignment may be TRBD1 or TRBD2 (5 bases each). This CDR3 spans 15 amino acids. The V end lost 4 bases, the J end lost 2 bases, and 12 bases lay between the germline ends. Germline V lookup: CDR1 SGHRS, CDR2 YFSETQ. CDR3 loop: CASSLRDQNTGELFF. As DNA, the CDR3 is TGCGCCAGCAGCCTCCGGGACCAAAACACCGGGGAGCTGTTTTTT. The full variable domain, rest sourced from reference TRBV5-1 and TRBJ2-2, is KAGVTQTPRYLIKTRGQQVTLSCSPISGHRSVSWYQQTPGQGLQFLFEYFSETQRNKGNFPGRFSGRQFSNSRSEMNVSTLELGDSALYLCASSLRDQNTGELFFGEGSRLTVL.

The rearrangement joins TRBV19 to TRBJ2-2; a weak D match, TRBD2 (6 bases). Per germline, CDR1 LNHDA and CDR2 SQIVND (reference sequence). This CDR3 region has 14 residues. V was clipped by 4 bases and J by 6 bases, with 12 bases between them. In DNA form, the CDR3 reads TGTGCCAGTAGTACCCGACTAGAAGCCGGGGAGCTGTTTTTT. It encodes CASSTRLEAGELFF.

V gene TRBV5-1 combines with J gene TRBJ1-1; D remains unclear. Germline CDR1 and CDR2: SGHRS and YFSETQ. This CDR3 is built from 13 residues. V was pared by 2 bases and J by 1 base, with 6 bases between. CDR3: CASSLRQNTEAFF. The CDR3 region has the DNA TGCGCCAGCAGCTTACGGCAGAACACTGAAGCTTTCTTT.

Concerning this clone: Other DNA sequences in this sample translate to the same CDR3. The V call is TRBV6-1, the J call TRBJ2-5; perhaps TRBD2 as D (5 bases). The CDR3 consists of 11 residues. V lost 6 bases to trimming and J lost 5 bases, with 7 bases between them. CDR1 is MNHNS and CDR2 is SASEGT in the germline V gene. CDR3 region: CASSRGETQYF. CDR3 DNA sequence: TGTGCCAGCAGCCGAGGGGAGACCCAGTACTTC.

This sequence joins TRBV6-1 and TRBJ1-5, with D tentatively TRBD1 (5 bases). Germline CDR1 MNHNS, CDR2 SASEGT. Deletions cut 2 bases from V and 2 bases from J, with 7 bases between. The CDR3 is 14 amino acids. CDR3 DNA sequence: TGTGCCAGCAGTGAATGGGGGGGCAATCAGCCCCAGCATTTT. It encodes CASSEWGGNQPQHF.

This CDR3 is CASHPRTSYEQYF. For the CDR3, the DNA is TGTGCCAGCCACCCTCGAACGTCCTACGAGCAGTACTTC. The chain links TRBV28 to TRBJ2-5; D remains ambiguous. TRBJ2-7 matches the DNA end more closely, so the J call is doubtful. Germline-derived CDR1 and CDR2 are MDHEN and SYDVKM. The CDR3 consists of 13 residues.

The chain has TRBV7-2 and TRBJ1-1; D remains ambiguous. Germline CDR1 and CDR2: SGHTA and FQGNSA. V was cut by 5 bases and J by 3 bases, with 13 bases left in between. The CDR3 extends over 14 amino acids. The CDR3, as DNA: TGTGCCAGCAGCCCAACGGCGGGCTACACTGAAGCTTTCTTT. Translating it yields CASSPTAGYTEAFF.

This chain uses TRBV30 with TRBJ1-1, with unresolved D. This CDR3 spans 12 amino acids. CDR1 and CDR2 (germline): GTSNPN, SVGIG (reference sequence). Between the trimmed V and J ends, which lost 4 bases and 0 bases, there was a span of 6 bases. CDR3 nucleotide sequence: TGTGCCTGGACGAGGGTGAACACTGAAGCTTTCTTT. Translated, it gives CAWTRVNTEAFF.

The chain combines TRBV6-1 with TRBJ2-5; perhaps D is TRBD1 or TRBD2 (5 bases each). The J call may be faulty, since TRBJ2-7 better matches the DNA end. Germline CDR1 MNHNS, CDR2 SASEGT. The CDR3 is 15 residues long. The CDR3 spells CASSEGGRMRFEQYF. In DNA form, the CDR3 reads TGTGCCAGCAGTGAAGGGGGACGTATGAGGTTCGAGCAGTACTTC.

The chain carries TRBV19 and TRBJ2-5; D might be TRBD2 (5 bases). V lost 3 bases and J 7 bases, leaving 15 bases between the germline ends. This CDR3 contains 14 residues. Per the germline V gene, CDR1 is LNHDA and CDR2 is SQIVND (reference sequence). In nucleotides, the CDR3 is TGTGCCAGTAGTATCGGCGGGCCCTCTTCGACCCAGTACTTC. It is translated as CASSIGGPSSTQYF.

The V call is TRBV7-9, the J call TRBJ1-2, with D tentatively TRBD1 (6 bases). The V and J ends lost 4 bases and 0 bases respectively, with 18 bases between them. The CDR3 length is 17 residues. The germline CDR1 and CDR2 sequences are SEHNR and FQNEAQ (reference sequence). This chain's CDR3 is CASSWGGLTASNYGYTF. CDR3 DNA sequence: TGTGCCAGCAGCTGGGGGGGGCTGACAGCCTCTAACTATGGCTACACCTTC.

The chain links TRBV19 to TRBJ1-1; D is unresolved. Between the trimmed V and J ends, which lost 3 bases and 6 bases, there was a span of 11 bases. From germline, CDR1 is LNHDA and CDR2 SQIVND (reference sequence). This CDR3 spans 13 amino acids. CDR3 sequence reads: CASSILSGAEAFF. Here the CDR3 DNA reads TGTGCCAGTAGTATTTTGTCCGGGGCTGAAGCTTTCTTT.

The chain uses TRBV15 and TRBJ1-1, with TRBD1 matching over 7 bases. The CDR3 has 14 residues. V lost 7 bases to trimming and J lost 2 bases; unmatched junction nucleotides: 7. The germline CDR1 and CDR2 sequences are LNHNV and YYDKDF (reference sequence). CDR3: CATTFRQGNTEAFF. In DNA form, the CDR3 reads TGTGCCACCACATTTCGACAGGGTAACACTGAAGCTTTCTTT.

This chain connects TRBV10-2 to TRBJ2-3, with 8 bases matching TRBD2. The V gene's germline CDR1 is WSHSY and CDR2 SAAADI. The V gene end was trimmed by 1 base and the J gene end by 4 bases; junction bases not matched to a gene: 4. CDR3 size: 15 residues. CDR3 protein: CASSEFGGAADTQYF. CDR3 sequence (DNA): TGCGCCAGCAGTGAGTTCGGGGGGGCGGCAGATACGCAGTATTTT.

This sequence joins TRBV6-1 and TRBJ2-2, with 8 nucleotides matching TRBD2. This CDR3 has 15 amino acids. The V segment lost 7 bases and the J segment 1 base; nucleotides outside the gene matches: 5. Per the germline V gene, CDR1 is MNHNS and CDR2 is SASEGT. CDR3 in amino acids: CASTFGTRNTGELFF. The CDR3 coding sequence is TGTGCCAGCACTTTTGGGACTAGGAACACCGGGGAGCTGTTTTTT.

V and J are TRBV27 and TRBJ1-2, with 8 bases aligning to TRBD1. CDR1 and CDR2 from the germline V gene are MNHEY and SMNVEV (reference sequence). CDR3 length equals 16 residues. The ends lost 1 base at V and 3 bases at J; junction bases unmatched: 7. The CDR3 DNA follows: TGTGCCAGCAGTTTATGGTGGACAGGGTCACACTATGGCTACACCTTC. Translation gives CASSLWWTGSHYGYTF.

The V gene is TRBV4-2, the J gene TRBJ1-5, with D unresolved. Trimming pared 0 bases from V and 8 bases from J, leaving 11 bases between. The CDR3 totals 14 residues. CDR1 and CDR2 from the germline V gene are LGHNA and YNFKEQ. CDR3 coding DNA: TGTGCCAGCAGCCAAGATAGGTTAAGCGAGCCCCAGCATTTT. It codes for CASSQDRLSEPQHF.

The rearrangement links TRBV19 to TRBJ1-6, with D unclear. Germline V CDR1 and CDR2: LNHDA, SQIVND (reference sequence). V was shortened by 8 bases and J by 3 bases, with 14 bases between the two germline ends. This CDR3 has 15 amino acids. Written as DNA, the CDR3 is TGTGCCAGTTCAGCAGTGACTAACTATAATTCACCCCTCCACTTT. Amino acids: CASSAVTNYNSPLHF.

This clone occurred many times. This CDR3 is CASSPLAGVWETQYF. CDR3 in DNA: TGTGCCAGCAGCCCGCTAGCGGGGGTTTGGGAGACCCAGTACTTC. J is TRBJ2-5 and V is TRBV7-6; 10 bases map to TRBD2. V gave up 5 bases and J gave up 5 bases; unmatched junction bases: 8. Per the germline V gene, CDR1 is SGHVS and CDR2 is FNYEAQ. The CDR3 extends over 15 amino acids. The whole variable domain, filled in from reference TRBV7-6 and TRBJ2-5, reads GAGVSQSPRYKVTKRGQDVALRCDPISGHVSLYWYRQALGQGPEFLTYFNYEAQQDKSGLPNDRFSAERPEGSISTLTIQRTEQRDSAMYRCASSPLAGVWETQYFGPGTRLLVL.

By proportion, this clone is large. The chain is built from TRBV28 and TRBJ2-3; D not resolved. Germline V gene sequence: CDR1 MDHEN, CDR2 SYDVKM. V was pared by 2 bases and J by 0 bases, with 15 bases between. CDR3 length equals 17 residues. CDR3 nucleotides: TGTGCCAGCAGTTTACTCGAAACACTTGAGAGCACAGATACGCAGTATTTT. Protein product: CASSLLETLESTDTQYF.

In its sample, this clone was seen once. A much larger clone differs by one base, so this may be a read error. It is likely a read error, because the conserved phenylalanine at the end of the CDR3 is missing. This chain joins TRBV18 and TRBJ1-2, with D maybe TRBD1 (6 bases). The CDR3 covers 14 residues. Germline CDR1 reads KGHSH; CDR2 reads LQKENI. Trimming took 3 bases from V and 7 from J, leaving 15 bases between them. In DNA, the CDR3 is TGTGCCAGCTCACCGGACAGTTCTCTCGGTGGCTACACCCTC. The encoded protein is CASSPDSSLGGYTL.

This sequence joins TRBV29-1 and TRBJ2-2; 7 bases are shared with TRBD2. V was pared by 7 bases and J by 1 base, with 6 bases of the junction left unmatched. The germline gives CDR1 SQVTM, CDR2 ANQGSEA. The CDR3 contains 14 residues. CDR3 region: CSALGGMNTGELFF. In DNA, the CDR3 is TGCAGCGCCCTCGGGGGGATGAACACCGGGGAGCTGTTTTTT.